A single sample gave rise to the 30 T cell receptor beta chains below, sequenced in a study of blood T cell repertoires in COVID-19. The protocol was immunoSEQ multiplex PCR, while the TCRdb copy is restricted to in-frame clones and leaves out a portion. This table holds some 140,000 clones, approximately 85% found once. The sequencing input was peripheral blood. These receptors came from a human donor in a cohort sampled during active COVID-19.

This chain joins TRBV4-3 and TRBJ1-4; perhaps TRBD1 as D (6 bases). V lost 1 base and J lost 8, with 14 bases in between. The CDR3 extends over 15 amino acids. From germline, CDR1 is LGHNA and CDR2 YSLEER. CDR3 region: CASSQVGAGGEKLFF. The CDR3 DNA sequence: TGCGCCAGCAGCCAAGTGGGGGCGGGGGGGGAAAAACTGTTTTTT.

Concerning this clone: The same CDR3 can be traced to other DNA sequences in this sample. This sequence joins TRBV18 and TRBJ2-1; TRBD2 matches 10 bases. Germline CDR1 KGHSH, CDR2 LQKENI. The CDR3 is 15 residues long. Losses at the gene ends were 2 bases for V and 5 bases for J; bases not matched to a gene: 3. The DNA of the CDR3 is TGTGCCAGCTCACCATCACTAGCGGGAAACAATGAGCAGTTCTTC. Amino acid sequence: CASSPSLAGNNEQFF. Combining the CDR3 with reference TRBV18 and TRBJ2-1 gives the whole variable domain NAGVMQNPRHLVRRRGQEARLRCSPMKGHSHVYWYRQLPEEGLKFMVYLQKENIIDESGMPKERFSAEFPKEGPSILRIQQVVRGDSAAYFCASSPSLAGNNEQFFGPGTRLTVL.

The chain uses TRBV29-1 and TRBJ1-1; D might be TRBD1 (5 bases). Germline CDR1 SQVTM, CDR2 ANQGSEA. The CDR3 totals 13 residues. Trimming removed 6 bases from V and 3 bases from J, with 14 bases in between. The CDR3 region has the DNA TGCAGCGTCAGGCGGGGGGGTGACACTGAAGCTTTCTTT. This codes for CSVRRGGDTEAFF.

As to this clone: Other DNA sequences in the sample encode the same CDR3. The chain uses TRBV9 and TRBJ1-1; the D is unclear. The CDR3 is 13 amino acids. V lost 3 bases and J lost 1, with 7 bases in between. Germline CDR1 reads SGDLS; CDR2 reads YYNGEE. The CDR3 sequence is CASSARQNTEAFF. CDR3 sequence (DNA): TGTGCCAGCAGCGCCCGACAGAACACTGAAGCTTTCTTT.

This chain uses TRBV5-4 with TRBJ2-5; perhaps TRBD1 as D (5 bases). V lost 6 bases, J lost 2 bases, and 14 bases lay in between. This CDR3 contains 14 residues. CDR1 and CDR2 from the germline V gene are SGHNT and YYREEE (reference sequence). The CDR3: CASMNPDSQETQYF. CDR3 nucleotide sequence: TGTGCCAGCATGAACCCCGACAGTCAAGAGACCCAGTACTTC. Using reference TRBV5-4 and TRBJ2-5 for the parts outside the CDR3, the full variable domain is ETGVTQSPTHLIKTRGQQVTLRCSSQSGHNTVSWYQQALGQGPQFIFQYYREEENGRGNFPPRFSGLQFPNYSSELNVNALELDDSALYLCASMNPDSQETQYFGPGTRLLVL.

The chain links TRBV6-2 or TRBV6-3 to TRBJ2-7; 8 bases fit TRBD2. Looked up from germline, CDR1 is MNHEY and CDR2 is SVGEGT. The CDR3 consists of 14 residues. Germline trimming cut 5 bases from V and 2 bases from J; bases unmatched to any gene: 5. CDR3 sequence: CASSGPGLAYEQYV. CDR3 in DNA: TGTGCCAGCAGTGGACCGGGACTAGCCTACGAGCAGTACGTC.

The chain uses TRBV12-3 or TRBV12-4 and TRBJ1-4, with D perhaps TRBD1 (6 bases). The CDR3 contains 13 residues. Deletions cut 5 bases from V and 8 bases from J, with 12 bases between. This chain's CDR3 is CASSRTVGEKLFF. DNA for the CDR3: TGTGCCAGCAGTCGGACAGTCGGGGAAAAACTGTTTTTT.

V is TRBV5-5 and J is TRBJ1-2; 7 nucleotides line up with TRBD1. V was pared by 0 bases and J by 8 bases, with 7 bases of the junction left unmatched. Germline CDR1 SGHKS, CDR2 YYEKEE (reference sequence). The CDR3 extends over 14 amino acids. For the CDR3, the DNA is TGTGCCAGCAGCTTGGAGCCAGGGGGTTTGGGCTACACCTTC. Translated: CASSLEPGGLGYTF.

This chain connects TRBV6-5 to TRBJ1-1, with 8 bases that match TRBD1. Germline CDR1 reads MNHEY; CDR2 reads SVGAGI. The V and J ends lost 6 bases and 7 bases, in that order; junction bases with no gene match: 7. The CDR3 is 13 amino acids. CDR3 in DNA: TGTGCCAGCAGCGTAGGACAGGGACGTGAAGCTTTCTTT. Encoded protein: CASSVGQGREAFF.

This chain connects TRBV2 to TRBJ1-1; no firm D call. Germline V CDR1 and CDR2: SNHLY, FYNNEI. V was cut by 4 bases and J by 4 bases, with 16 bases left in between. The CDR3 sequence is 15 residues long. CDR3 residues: CASSAAGRAGTEAFF. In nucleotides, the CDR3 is TGTGCCAGCAGTGCCGCCGGGAGGGCAGGCACTGAAGCTTTCTTT.

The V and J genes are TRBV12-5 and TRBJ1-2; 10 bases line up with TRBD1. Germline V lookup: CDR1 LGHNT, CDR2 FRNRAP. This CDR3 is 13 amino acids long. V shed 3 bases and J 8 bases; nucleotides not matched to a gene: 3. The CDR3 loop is CASGFRQGAGYTF. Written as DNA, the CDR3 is TGTGCTAGTGGTTTTCGACAGGGGGCCGGCTACACCTTC.

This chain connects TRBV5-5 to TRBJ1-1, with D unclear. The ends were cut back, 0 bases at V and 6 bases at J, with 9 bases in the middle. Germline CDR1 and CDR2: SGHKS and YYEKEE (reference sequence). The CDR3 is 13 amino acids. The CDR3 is CASSLGGSAEAFF. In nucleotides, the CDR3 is TGTGCCAGCAGCTTGGGCGGGAGCGCTGAAGCTTTCTTT.

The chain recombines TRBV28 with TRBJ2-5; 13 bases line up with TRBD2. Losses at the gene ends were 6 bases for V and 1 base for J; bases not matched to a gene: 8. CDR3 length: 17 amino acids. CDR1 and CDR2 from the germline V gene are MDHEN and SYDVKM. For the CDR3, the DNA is TGTGCCAGCAGCCCCCCGACTAGCGGGGGGACCCAAGAGACCCAGTACTTC. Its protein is CASSPPTSGGTQETQYF.

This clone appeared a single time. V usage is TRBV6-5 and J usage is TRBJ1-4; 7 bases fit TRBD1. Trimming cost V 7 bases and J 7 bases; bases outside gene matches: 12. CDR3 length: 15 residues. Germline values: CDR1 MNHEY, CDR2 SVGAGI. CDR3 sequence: CASTRRAGGLEKLFF. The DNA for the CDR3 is TGTGCCAGCACCCGGCGGGCAGGGGGGCTTGAAAAACTGTTTTTT.

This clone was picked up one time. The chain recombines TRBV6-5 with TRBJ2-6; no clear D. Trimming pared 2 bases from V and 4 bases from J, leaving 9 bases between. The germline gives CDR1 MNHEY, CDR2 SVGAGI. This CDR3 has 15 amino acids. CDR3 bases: TGTGCCAGCAGTTACGGGCGTGGGGGGGCCAACGTCCTGACTTTC. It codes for CASSYGRGGANVLTF.

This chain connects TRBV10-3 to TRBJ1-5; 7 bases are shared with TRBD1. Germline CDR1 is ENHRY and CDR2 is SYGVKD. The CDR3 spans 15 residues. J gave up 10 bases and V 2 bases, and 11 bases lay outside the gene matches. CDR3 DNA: TGTGCCATCAGTGAGGGGGACGACAGGGTCAAACCCCAGCATTTT. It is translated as CAISEGDDRVKPQHF.

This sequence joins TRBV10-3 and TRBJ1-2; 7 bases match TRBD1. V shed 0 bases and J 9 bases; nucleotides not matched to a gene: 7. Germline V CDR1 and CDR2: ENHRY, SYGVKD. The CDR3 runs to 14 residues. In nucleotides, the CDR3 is TGTGCCATCAGTGAGTCGACAACAGGGGTTAGCTACACCTTC. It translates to CAISESTTGVSYTF.

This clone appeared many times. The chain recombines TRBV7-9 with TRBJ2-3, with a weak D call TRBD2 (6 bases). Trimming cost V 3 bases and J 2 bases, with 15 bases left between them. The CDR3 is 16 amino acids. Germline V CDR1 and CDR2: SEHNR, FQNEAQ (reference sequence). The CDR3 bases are TGTGCCAGCAGCTTCCCTTGGGGGGTCCCCACAGATACGCAGTATTTT. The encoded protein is CASSFPWGVPTDTQYF. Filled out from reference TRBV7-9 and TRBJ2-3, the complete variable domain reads DTGVSQNPRHKITKRGQNVTFRCDPISEHNRLYWYRQTLGQGPEFLTYFQNEAQLEKSRLLSDRFSAERPKGSFSTLEIQRTEQGDSAMYLCASSFPWGVPTDTQYFGPGTRLTVL.

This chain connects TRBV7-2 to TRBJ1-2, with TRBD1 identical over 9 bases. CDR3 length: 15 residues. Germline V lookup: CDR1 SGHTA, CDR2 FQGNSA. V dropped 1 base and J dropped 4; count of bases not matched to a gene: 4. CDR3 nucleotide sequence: TGTGCCAGCAGCTTAGTAGGGACAGGGATCTATGGCTACACCTTC. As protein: CASSLVGTGIYGYTF. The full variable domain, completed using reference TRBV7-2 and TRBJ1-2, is GAGVSQSPSNKVTEKGKDVELRCDPISGHTALYWYRQSLGQGLEFLIYFQGNSAPDKSGLPSDRFSAERTGGSVSTLTIQRTQQEDSAVYLCASSLVGTGIYGYTFGSGTRLTVV.

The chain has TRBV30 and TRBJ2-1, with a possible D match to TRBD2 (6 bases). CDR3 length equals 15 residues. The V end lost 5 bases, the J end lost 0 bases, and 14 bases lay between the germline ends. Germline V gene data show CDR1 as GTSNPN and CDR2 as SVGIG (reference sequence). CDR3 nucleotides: TGTGCCTGGGGGGGGACTCCCCTCTCCTACAATGAGCAGTTCTTC. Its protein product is CAWGGTPLSYNEQFF.

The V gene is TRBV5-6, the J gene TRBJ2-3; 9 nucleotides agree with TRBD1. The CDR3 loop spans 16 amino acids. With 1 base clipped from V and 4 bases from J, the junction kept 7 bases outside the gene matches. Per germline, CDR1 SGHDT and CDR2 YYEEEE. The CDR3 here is CASSLIPTGGSDTQYF. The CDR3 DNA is TGTGCCAGCAGCTTGATACCGACAGGGGGTTCAGATACGCAGTATTTT.

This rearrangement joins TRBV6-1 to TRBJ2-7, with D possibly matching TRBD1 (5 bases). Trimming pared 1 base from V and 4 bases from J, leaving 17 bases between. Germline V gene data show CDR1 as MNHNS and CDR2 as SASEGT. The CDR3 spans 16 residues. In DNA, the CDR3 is TGTGCCAGCAGTGAAGGAGGCGTAGGGGTGGGTTACGAGCAGTACGTC. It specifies CASSEGGVGVGYEQYV.

The CDR3, as DNA: TGTGCCTGGAGTTCCAGCGGCAATCAGCCCCAGCATTTT. Its translation: CAWSSSGNQPQHF. The genes are TRBV30 and TRBJ1-5, with no clear D. The CDR3 consists of 13 residues. The germline gives CDR1 GTSNPN, CDR2 SVGIG (reference sequence). V was clipped by 2 bases and J by 2 bases, with 7 bases between them.

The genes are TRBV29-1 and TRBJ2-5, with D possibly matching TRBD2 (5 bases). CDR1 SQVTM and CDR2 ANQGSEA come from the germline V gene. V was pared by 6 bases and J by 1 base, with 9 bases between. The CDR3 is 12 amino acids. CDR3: CSVTAVQETQYF. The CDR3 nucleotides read TGCAGCGTAACAGCGGTCCAAGAGACCCAGTACTTC.

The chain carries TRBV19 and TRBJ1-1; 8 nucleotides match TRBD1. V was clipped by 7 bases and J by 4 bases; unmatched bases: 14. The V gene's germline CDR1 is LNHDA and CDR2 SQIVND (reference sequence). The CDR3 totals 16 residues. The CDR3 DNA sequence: TGTGCCAGTACGTCAAGCCCTGACAGGGGTTCCACTGAAGCTTTCTTT. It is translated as CASTSSPDRGSTEAFF.

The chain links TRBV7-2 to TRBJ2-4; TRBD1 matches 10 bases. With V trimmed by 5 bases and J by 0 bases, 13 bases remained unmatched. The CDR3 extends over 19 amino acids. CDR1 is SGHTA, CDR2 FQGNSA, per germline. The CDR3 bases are TGTGCCAGCAGCCCGAGTCCCGGGACAGGGGTCGGAGCCAAAAACATTCAGTACTTC. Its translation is CASSPSPGTGVGAKNIQYF.

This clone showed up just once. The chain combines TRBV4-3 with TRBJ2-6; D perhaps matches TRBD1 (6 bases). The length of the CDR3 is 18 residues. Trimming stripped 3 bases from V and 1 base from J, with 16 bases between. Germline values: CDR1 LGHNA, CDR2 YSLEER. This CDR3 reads CASSQVQGRGSGANVLTF. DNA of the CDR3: TGCGCCAGCAGCCAGGTACAGGGAAGGGGATCTGGGGCCAACGTCCTGACTTTC.

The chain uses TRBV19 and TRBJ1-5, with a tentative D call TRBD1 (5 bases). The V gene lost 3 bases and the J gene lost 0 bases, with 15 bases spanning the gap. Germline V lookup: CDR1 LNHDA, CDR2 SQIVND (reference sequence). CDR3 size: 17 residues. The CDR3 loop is CASSIARVGHSNQPQHF. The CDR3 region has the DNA TGTGCCAGTAGTATCGCCCGGGTCGGACATAGCAATCAGCCCCAGCATTTT.

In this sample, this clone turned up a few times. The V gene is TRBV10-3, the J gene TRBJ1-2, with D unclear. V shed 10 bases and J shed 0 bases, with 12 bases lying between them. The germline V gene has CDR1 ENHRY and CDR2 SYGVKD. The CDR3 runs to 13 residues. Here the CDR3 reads CASADGANYGYTF. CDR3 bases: TGTGCCAGCGCCGACGGGGCTAACTATGGCTACACCTTC.

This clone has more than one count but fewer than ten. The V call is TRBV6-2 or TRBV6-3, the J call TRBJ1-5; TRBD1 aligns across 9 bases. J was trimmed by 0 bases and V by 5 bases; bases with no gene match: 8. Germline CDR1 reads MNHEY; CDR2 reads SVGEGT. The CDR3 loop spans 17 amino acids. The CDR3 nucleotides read TGTGCCAGCAGTAGATGGGACAGGGAGGATAGCAATCAGCCCCAGCATTTT. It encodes CASSRWDREDSNQPQHF.